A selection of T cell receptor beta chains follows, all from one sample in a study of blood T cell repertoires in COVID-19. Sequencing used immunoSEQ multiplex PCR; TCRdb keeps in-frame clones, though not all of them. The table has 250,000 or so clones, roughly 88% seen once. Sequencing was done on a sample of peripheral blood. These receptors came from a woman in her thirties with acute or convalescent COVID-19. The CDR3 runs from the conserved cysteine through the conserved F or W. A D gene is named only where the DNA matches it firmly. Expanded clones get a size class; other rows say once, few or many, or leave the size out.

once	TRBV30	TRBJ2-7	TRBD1	CAWTRDRGSYEQYF	TGTGCCTGGACGCGGGACAGGGGATCCTACGAGCAGTACTTC
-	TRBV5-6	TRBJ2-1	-	CASSPTLSSYNEQFF	TGTGCCAGCAGCCCGACACTGAGCTCCTACAATGAGCAGTTCTTC
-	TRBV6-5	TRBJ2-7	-	CATHFSYEQYF	TGTGCCACCCACTTCTCCTACGAGCAGTACTTC
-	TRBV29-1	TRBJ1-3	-	CSVEVRAGNTIYF	TGCAGCGTTGAGGTGAGGGCTGGAAACACCATATATTTT
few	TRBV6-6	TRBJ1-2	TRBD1	CASTSGTALGYTF	TGTGCCAGCACATCCGGGACAGCTCTTGGCTACACCTTC
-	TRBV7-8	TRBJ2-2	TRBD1	CASSPRTGGFGELFF	TGTGCCAGCAGCCCCCGGACAGGGGGATTCGGGGAGCTGTTTTTT
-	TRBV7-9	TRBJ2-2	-	CASSLGRGGELFF	TGTGCCAGCAGCTTAGGCCGGGGCGGGGAGCTGTTTTTT
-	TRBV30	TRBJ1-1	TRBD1	CAWSIKGQGNTEAFF	TGTGCCTGGAGTATAAAAGGACAGGGGAACACTGAAGCTTTCTTT
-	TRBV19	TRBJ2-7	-	CASTPRLDKAREQYF	TGTGCCAGTACCCCAAGACTAGACAAGGCGCGTGAGCAGTACTTC
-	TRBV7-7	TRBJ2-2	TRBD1	CASSRTTGGAGELFF	TGTGCTAGCAGCCGAACGACAGGGGGAGCCGGGGAGCTGTTTTTT
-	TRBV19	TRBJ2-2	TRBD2	CASSNSGTSGRVRGTGELFF	TGTGCCAGTAGTAACTCCGGGACTAGCGGGAGGGTCCGGGGCACCGGGGAGCTGTTTTTT